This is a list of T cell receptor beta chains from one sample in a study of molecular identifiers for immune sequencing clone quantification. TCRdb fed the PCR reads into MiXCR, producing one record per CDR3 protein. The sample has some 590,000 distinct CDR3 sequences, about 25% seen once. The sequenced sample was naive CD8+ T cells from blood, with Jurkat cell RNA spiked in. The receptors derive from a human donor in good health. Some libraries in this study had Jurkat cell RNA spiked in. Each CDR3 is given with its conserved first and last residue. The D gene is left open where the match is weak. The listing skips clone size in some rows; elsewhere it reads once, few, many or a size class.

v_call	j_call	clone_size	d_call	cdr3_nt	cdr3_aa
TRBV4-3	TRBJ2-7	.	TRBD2	TGCGCCAGCAGCACCCTAGCGGGGAGCCTACACGAGCAGTACTTC	CASSTLAGSLHEQYF
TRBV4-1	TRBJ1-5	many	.	TGCGCCAGCAGCCAAGCCGGAACAGGGAGGGCGGGTCAGCCCCAGCATTTT	CASSQAGTGRAGQPQHF
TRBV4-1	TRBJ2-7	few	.	TGCGCCAGCAGCCAAGCCGGGAATAACGAGCAGTACTTC	CASSQAGNNEQYF
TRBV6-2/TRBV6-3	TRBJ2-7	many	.	TGTGCCAGCAGTTACTCGAGGTTCGCAGACTTTCGTTGGGAGCAGTACTTC	CASSYSRFADFRWEQYF
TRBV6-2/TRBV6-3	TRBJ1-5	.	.	TGTGCCAGCAGTTTACAGAGTTATAGCAATCAGCCCCAGCATTTT	CASSLQSYSNQPQHF
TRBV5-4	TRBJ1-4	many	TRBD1	TGTGCCAGCAGCCAAAAAATTACAGGGGAGGAGGAAAAACTGTTTTTT	CASSQKITGEEEKLFF
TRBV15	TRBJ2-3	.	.	TGTGCCACCAGCAGAGAAGAAATTAGCACAGATACGCAGTATTTT	CATSREEISTDTQYF
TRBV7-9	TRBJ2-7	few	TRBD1	TGTGCCAGCAGTCCTCTTACGACAGGGCTACACTACGAGCAGTACTTC	CASSPLTTGLHYEQYF
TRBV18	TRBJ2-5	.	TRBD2	TGTGCCAGCTCACCACGAGGGGGAACTAGCGGGAGTCTGGAAGAGACCCAGTACTTC	CASSPRGGTSGSLEETQYF
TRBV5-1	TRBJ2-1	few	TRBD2	TGCGCCAGCAGCTTTCGGCTAGCGGGAGGTATCTACAATGAGCAGTTCTTC	CASSFRLAGGIYNEQFF
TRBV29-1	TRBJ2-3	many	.	TGCAGCGTTGATACGAGGGCAGCCACTAGCACAGATACGCAGTATTTT	CSVDTRAATSTDTQYF
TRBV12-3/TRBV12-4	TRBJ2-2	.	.	TGTGCCAGCAGAGGGACATTCTCCTACGCCGGGGAGCTGTTTTTT	CASRGTFSYAGELFF
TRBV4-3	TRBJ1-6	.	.	TGCGCCAGCAGCCAAGATCGGGCAGTCTATAATTCACCCCTCCACTTT	CASSQDRAVYNSPLHF
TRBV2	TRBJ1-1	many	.	TGTGCCAGCAGTGAAGGAGTTAGCGACACCCCCACTGAAGCTTTCTTT	CASSEGVSDTPTEAFF